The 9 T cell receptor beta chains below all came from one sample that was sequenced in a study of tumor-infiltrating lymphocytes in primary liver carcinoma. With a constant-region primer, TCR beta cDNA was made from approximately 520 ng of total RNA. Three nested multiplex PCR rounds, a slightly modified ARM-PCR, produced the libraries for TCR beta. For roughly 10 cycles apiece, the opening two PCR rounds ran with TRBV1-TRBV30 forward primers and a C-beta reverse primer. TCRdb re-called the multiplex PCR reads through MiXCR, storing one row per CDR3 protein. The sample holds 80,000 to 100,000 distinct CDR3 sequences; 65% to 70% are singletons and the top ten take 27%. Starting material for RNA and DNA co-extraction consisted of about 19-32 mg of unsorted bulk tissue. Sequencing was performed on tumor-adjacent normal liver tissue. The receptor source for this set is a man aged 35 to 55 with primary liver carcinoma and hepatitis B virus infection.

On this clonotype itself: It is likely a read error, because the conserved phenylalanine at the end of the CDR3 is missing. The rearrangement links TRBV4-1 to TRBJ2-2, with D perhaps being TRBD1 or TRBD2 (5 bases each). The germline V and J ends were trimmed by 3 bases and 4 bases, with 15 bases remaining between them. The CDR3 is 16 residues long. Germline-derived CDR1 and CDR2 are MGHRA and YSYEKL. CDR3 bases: TGCGCCAGCAGCCAGGTCGCGGCAGGGACCACCGGGGAGCTGTTTCTC. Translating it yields CASSQVAAGTTGELFL.

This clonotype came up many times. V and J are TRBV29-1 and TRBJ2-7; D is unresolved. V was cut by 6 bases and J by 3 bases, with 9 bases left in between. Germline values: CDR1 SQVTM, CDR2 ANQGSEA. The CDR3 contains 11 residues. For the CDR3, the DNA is TGCAGCGTATCCGACGGCTACGAGCAGTACTTC. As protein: CSVSDGYEQYF.

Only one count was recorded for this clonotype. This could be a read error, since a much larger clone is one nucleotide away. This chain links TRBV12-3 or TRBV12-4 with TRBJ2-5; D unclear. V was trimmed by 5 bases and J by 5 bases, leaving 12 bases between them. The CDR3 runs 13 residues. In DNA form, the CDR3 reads TGTGCCAGCAGTCCGATAACAAGGGAGACCCAGTACTTC. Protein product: CASSPITRETQYF.

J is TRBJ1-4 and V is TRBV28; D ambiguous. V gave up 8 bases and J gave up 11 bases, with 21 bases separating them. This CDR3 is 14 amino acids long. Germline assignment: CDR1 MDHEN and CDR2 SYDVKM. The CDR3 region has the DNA TGTGCCAGCCTCGACCGGGCCTCAACCGGGAAACTGTTTTTT. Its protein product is CASLDRASTGKLFF. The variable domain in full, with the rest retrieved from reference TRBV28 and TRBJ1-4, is DVKVTQSSRYLVKRTGEKVFLECVQDMDHENMFWYRQDPGLGLRLIYFSYDVKMKEKGDIPEGYSVSREKKERFSLILESASTNQTSMYLCASLDRASTGKLFFGSGTQLSVL.

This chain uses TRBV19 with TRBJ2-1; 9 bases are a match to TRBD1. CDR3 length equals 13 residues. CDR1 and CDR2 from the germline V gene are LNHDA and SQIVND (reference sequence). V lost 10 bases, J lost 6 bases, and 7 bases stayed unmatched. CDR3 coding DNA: TGTGCCACGAGAGGACAGGGGACCAATGAGCAGTTCTTC. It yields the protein CATRGQGTNEQFF.

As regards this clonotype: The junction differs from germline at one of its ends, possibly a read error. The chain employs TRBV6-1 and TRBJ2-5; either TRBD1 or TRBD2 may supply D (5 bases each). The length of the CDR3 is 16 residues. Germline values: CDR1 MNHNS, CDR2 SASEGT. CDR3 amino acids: CANSDLIGTGRETQYF. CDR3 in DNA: TGTGCCAACAGTGACCTCATTGGGACGGGTAGAGAGACCCAGTACTTC.

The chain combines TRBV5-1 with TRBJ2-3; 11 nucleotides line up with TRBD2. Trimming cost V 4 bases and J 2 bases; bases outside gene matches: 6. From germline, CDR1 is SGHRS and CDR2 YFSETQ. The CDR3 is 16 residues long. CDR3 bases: TGCGCCAGCAGCCCGGGACTAGCGGAAATCACAGATACGCAGTATTTT. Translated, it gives CASSPGLAEITDTQYF.

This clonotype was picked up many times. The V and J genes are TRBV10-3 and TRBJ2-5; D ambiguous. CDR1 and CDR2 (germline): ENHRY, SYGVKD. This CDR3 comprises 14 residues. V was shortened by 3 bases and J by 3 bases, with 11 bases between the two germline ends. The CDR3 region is CAISEGPKEETQYF. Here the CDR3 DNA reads TGTGCCATCAGTGAAGGGCCAAAGGAAGAGACCCAGTACTTC.

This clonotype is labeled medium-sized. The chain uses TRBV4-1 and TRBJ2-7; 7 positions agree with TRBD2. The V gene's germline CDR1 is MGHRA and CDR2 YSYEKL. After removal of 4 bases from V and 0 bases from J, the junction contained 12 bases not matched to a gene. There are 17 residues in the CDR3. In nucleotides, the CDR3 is TGCGCCAGCAGCCTTTACCCTAGCGGAGGCGGCTCCTACGAGCAGTACTTC. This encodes CASSLYPSGGGSYEQYF.